The 32 T cell receptor beta chains reported below all come from one sample, sequenced in a study of regulatory T cells in long-lasting Graves disease. Arm-PCR of CDR3 regions with iRepertoire HTBI primers generated TCR beta libraries. From the multiplex PCR reads, TCRdb called clonotypes with MiXCR, one entry per CDR3 protein. This sample yields roughly 500,000 distinct CDR3 sequences, of which around 12% are seen a single time; more than 8% belongs to the top ten. The time point is: newly diagnosed GD, antithyroid drugs for less than 3 months. PBMCs were the source of the RNA used for TCR sequencing. These data also featured in a second study, about T cells in Graves' hyperthyroidism and ophthalmopathy.

This specimen consisted of peripheral blood mononuclear cells (PBMCs), obtained at new diagnosis, from a patient treated with antithyroid drugs. The receptors shown here come from a woman in her 30s with Graves disease.

Many counts were recorded for this clonotype. V is TRBV11-2 and J is TRBJ2-3; TRBD2 aligns across 15 bases. Germline-derived CDR1 and CDR2 are SGHAT and FQNNGV. This CDR3 has 16 residues. V lost 1 base to trimming and J lost 5 bases; unmatched junction nucleotides: 1. CDR3 residues: CASSLGGLAGGDTQYF. The CDR3 coding sequence is TGTGCCAGCAGCTTAGGGGGACTAGCGGGAGGAGATACGCAGTATTTT.

This clonotype has at least ten counts. This rearrangement joins TRBV2 to TRBJ2-3, with D possibly matching TRBD2 (6 bases). Trimming stripped 4 bases from V and 5 bases from J, with 16 bases between. Per the germline V gene, CDR1 is SNHLY and CDR2 is FYNNEI. This CDR3 spans 15 amino acids. CDR3 nucleotide sequence: TGTGCCAGCAGTGCGTACAGCGGGTTGGGAGATACGCAGTATTTT. Residues: CASSAYSGLGDTQYF.

This clonotype was observed a handful of times. The genes are TRBV5-1 and TRBJ2-2; tentative D call: TRBD1 (5 bases). The V end was cut by 2 bases, the J end by 3 bases, with 11 bases between. This CDR3 comprises 15 residues. Germline V CDR1 and CDR2: SGHRS, YFSETQ. CDR3 DNA sequence: TGCGCCAGCAGCTTCAAAGGGGTACACACCGGGGAGCTGTTTTTT. It yields the protein CASSFKGVHTGELFF.

This clonotype was recorded at least ten times. V is TRBV11-3 and J is TRBJ2-7; D not resolved. The CDR3 sequence is 15 residues long. In germline, CDR1 is SGHNT, CDR2 YENEEA. V was trimmed by 0 bases and J by 3 bases, leaving 12 bases between them. The CDR3 coding sequence is TGTGCCAGCAGCTTAGACTCCTCCCCAGGCTACGAGCAGTACTTC. Amino acids: CASSLDSSPGYEQYF.

The V and J genes are TRBV20-1 and TRBJ2-7; D is uncertain. Per germline, CDR1 DFQATT and CDR2 SNEGSKA (reference sequence). The length of the CDR3 is 15 residues. Trimming shortened V by 4 bases and J by 2 bases, and 18 bases separated the two germline ends. CDR3 sequence (DNA): TGCAGTGCTACCGGCGATCCCTCCGGTACCTACGAGCAGTACTTC. Translating gives CSATGDPSGTYEQYF.

This clonotype was recorded many times. Compared with germline, one end of the junction differs, possibly owing to a read error. The chain recombines TRBV11-1 with TRBJ1-1; 9 bases agree with TRBD1. Germline V gene lookup returns CDR1 SGHAT and CDR2 FQDESV (reference sequence). The CDR3 extends over 16 amino acids. Written as DNA, the CDR3 is TGTGCCAGCAGTTTTGTTGTGGGACAGGGCGGGACTGAGGCTTTCTTT. It is translated as CASSFVVGQGGTEAFF.

This clonotype was detected only a few times. The rearrangement links TRBV5-1 to TRBJ1-1; D perhaps matches TRBD1 (5 bases). V was trimmed by 0 bases and J by 4 bases, leaving 13 bases between them. This CDR3 has 15 residues. Germline CDR1 and CDR2: SGHRS and YFSETQ. Here the CDR3 DNA reads TGCGCCAGCAGCTTGGTGGGGCCAGGAATCACTGAAGCTTTCTTT. Encoded protein: CASSLVGPGITEAFF.

At least ten counts were recorded for this clonotype. The rearrangement links TRBV7-3 to TRBJ2-3, with a tentative D call TRBD2 (6 bases). In germline, CDR1 is SGHTA, CDR2 FQGTGA. V was trimmed by 5 bases and J by 5 bases, leaving 23 bases between them. The CDR3 totals 17 residues. The CDR3 region has the DNA TGTGCCAGCAGCAATTCGGAGACTAGGTTGGGGGGAGATACGCAGTATTTT. Protein sequence: CASSNSETRLGGDTQYF.

This clonotype was recorded a few times. J is TRBJ1-6 and V is TRBV6-2 or TRBV6-3; 7 positions agree with TRBD1. After removal of 6 bases from V and 8 bases from J, the junction contained 7 bases not matched to a gene. CDR3 size: 14 residues. Germline V gene lookup returns CDR1 MNHEY and CDR2 SVGEGT. The CDR3 nucleotides are TGTGCCAGCAGAAGGACAGGAATCCATTCACCCCTCCACTTT. This translates into CASRRTGIHSPLHF.

In this sample, this clonotype turned up many times. The chain links TRBV18 to TRBJ2-3; no reliable D call. Germline V gene lookup returns CDR1 KGHSH and CDR2 LQKENI. The length of the CDR3 is 13 residues. V was cut by 4 bases and J by 2 bases, with 7 bases left in between. Here the CDR3 DNA reads TGTGCCAGCTCACGGTTTAACACAGATACGCAGTATTTT. Its protein product is CASSRFNTDTQYF.

This clonotype was seen repeatedly, ten times or more. The CDR3, as DNA: TGTGCCATCAGTGGGTCCGGGGAAGCTCAAGAGACCCAGTACTTC. Translated: CAISGSGEAQETQYF. The V gene is TRBV10-3, the J gene TRBJ2-5; perhaps TRBD2 as D (5 bases). The CDR3 totals 15 residues. The germline V gene encodes CDR1 ENHRY and CDR2 SYGVKD. Trimming removed 4 bases at V and 2 bases at J, with 14 bases between.

V is TRBV9 and J is TRBJ2-5, with D tentatively TRBD2 (5 bases). The CDR3 sequence is 16 residues long. V was trimmed by 2 bases and J by 4 bases, leaving 18 bases between them. Germline V gene sequence: CDR1 SGDLS, CDR2 YYNGEE. As DNA, the CDR3 is TGTGCCAGCAGCGTGGGAAGCGGTTCCTTGGTAGAGACCCAGTACTTC. Amino acids: CASSVGSGSLVETQYF.

The table lists this clonotype with a count of one. A read error may be the cause here, since a much bigger clone is one base away. The chain couples TRBV3-1 to TRBJ2-2; tentatively, D is TRBD2 (5 bases). The CDR3 extends over 15 amino acids. CDR1 is LGHDT, CDR2 YNNKEL, per germline (reference sequence). Trimming shortened V by 1 base and J by 5 bases, and 11 bases separated the two germline ends. The CDR3 DNA is TGTGCCAGCAGCCAAGGTCTACCGGGGACCGGGGAGCTGTTTTTT. Its translation is CASSQGLPGTGELFF.

This clonotype was picked up many times. This chain connects TRBV4-2 to TRBJ2-1; 9 nucleotides line up with TRBD2. Trimming removed 4 bases from V and 5 bases from J; junction bases left unmatched: 9. The CDR3 has 16 residues. Germline-derived CDR1 and CDR2 are LGHNA and YNFKEQ. CDR3 DNA: TGTGCCAGCAGCCGGTCATTAGCGGGAGCCGACAATGAGCAGTTCTTC. It translates to CASSRSLAGADNEQFF.

Many counts were recorded for this clonotype. The V and J genes are TRBV10-3 and TRBJ2-5; D unclear. The CDR3 length is 12 residues. Germline V lookup: CDR1 ENHRY, CDR2 SYGVKD. Trimming left V 2 bases short and J 5 bases short, with 6 bases between. The CDR3 is CAISEGWETQYF. Here the CDR3 DNA reads TGTGCCATCAGTGAGGGTTGGGAGACCCAGTACTTC.

This clonotype has at least ten counts. The chain recombines TRBV5-1 with TRBJ1-4; 7 bases fit TRBD1. The CDR3 has 15 residues. CDR1 and CDR2 (germline): SGHRS, YFSETQ. J gave up 4 bases and V 4 bases, and 7 bases lay outside the gene matches. The CDR3 loop is CASSQYRGYNEKLFF. DNA for the CDR3: TGCGCCAGCAGCCAATACAGGGGTTATAATGAAAAACTGTTTTTT.

This clonotype has ten or more counts. The rearrangement uses TRBV12-3 or TRBV12-4 and TRBJ2-7, with TRBD1 matching over 9 bases. CDR3 length: 13 residues. With V trimmed by 5 bases and J by 4 bases, 3 bases remained unmatched. The CDR3 reads CASSTGGGYEQYF. The DNA of the CDR3 is TGTGCCAGCAGTACAGGGGGCGGGTACGAGCAGTACTTC.

This clonotype was seen only a few times. V usage is TRBV2 and J usage is TRBJ2-7; 7 positions match TRBD1. The CDR3 totals 13 residues. J was trimmed by 4 bases and V by 3 bases; bases with no gene match: 3. Germline loops: CDR1 SNHLY, CDR2 FYNNEI. The CDR3 loop reads CASSDRQGYEQYF. CDR3 DNA sequence: TGTGCCAGCAGTGATCGACAGGGTTACGAGCAGTACTTC. Full variable domain (missing parts from reference TRBV2 and TRBJ2-7): EPEVTQTPSHQVTQMGQEVILRCVPISNHLYFYWYRQILGQKVEFLVSFYNNEISEKSEIFDDQFSVERPDGSNFTLKIRSTKLEDSAMYFCASSDRQGYEQYFGPGTRLTVT.

The chain combines TRBV4-1 with TRBJ2-7; 7 bases map to TRBD1. The germline V gene has CDR1 MGHRA and CDR2 YSYEKL. The CDR3 is made up of 16 amino acids. The junction had 9 bases not matched to a gene; V was cut back by 1 base and J by 3 bases. The CDR3 DNA is TGCGCCAGCAGCCAAGTATCCGGGACAGTTAACTACGAGCAGTACTTC. It yields the protein CASSQVSGTVNYEQYF.

In its sample, this clonotype was seen a few times. The germline gene is not matched at one end of the junction; a read error may be the cause. V is TRBV5-8 and J is TRBJ2-1, with 9 bases fitting TRBD2. The CDR3 covers 15 residues. Germline assignment: CDR1 SGHTS and CDR2 YDEGEE. For the CDR3, the DNA is TGCGCCAGCAGCTTGGAGATTAGCGGGAGCTATGAGCAGTTCTTC. It codes for CASSLEISGSYEQFF.

This clonotype was detected ten times or more. The chain carries TRBV12-3 or TRBV12-4 and TRBJ2-7, with 9 nucleotides matching TRBD2. This CDR3 has 15 amino acids. J gave up 1 base and V 5 bases, and 6 bases lay outside the gene matches. For the CDR3, the DNA is TGTGCCAGCAGTCAAGGCGGGAGGGTGTCCTACGAGCAGTACTTC. Translating it yields CASSQGGRVSYEQYF.

The V call is TRBV9, the J call TRBJ2-1; 7 bases fit TRBD1. Trimming at V came to 0 bases and at J to 5 bases, leaving 8 bases not matched to a gene. The CDR3 runs to 16 residues. Per the germline V gene, CDR1 is SGDLS and CDR2 is YYNGEE. CDR3 nucleotides: TGTGCCAGCAGCGTAGGACAAGGGGGCTTGGACAATGAGCAGTTCTTC. It translates to CASSVGQGGLDNEQFF.

In the case of this clonotype: This could be a read error, since a much larger clone is one nucleotide away. The chain employs TRBV4-1 and TRBJ1-2, with D unresolved. The CDR3 runs to 15 residues. Germline assignment: CDR1 MGHRA and CDR2 YSYEKL. CDR3 bases: TGCGCCGGCAGCCAAGATGGTGGAGGGATCTATGGCTACACCTTC. It codes for CAGSQDGGGIYGYTF.

The rearrangement uses TRBV12-3 or TRBV12-4 and TRBJ2-4; TRBD1 matches 9 bases. The V and J ends lost 5 bases and 1 base, in that order; junction bases with no gene match: 3. The CDR3 spans 15 residues. CDR3 loop: CASSRDRDAKNIQYF. CDR3 DNA: TGTGCCAGCAGTCGGGACAGGGATGCCAAAAACATTCAGTACTTC.

Comments on this clonotype: A much larger clone is a single base away; this may be a read error. The CDR3 loop is CVSSSGTSGYTDTQYF. DNA of the CDR3: TGTGTCAGCAGCTCCGGGACTAGCGGATACACAGATACGCAGTATTTT. This rearrangement joins TRBV5-6 to TRBJ2-3, with 11 bases fitting TRBD2. Germline V gene sequence: CDR1 SGHDT, CDR2 YYEEEE. The CDR3 length is 16 residues.

The chain couples TRBV30 to TRBJ2-1; D gene ambiguous. This CDR3 comprises 12 residues. Germline CDR1 is GTSNPN and CDR2 is SVGIG (reference sequence). V was clipped by 4 bases and J by 8 bases, with 12 bases between them. The CDR3 region has the DNA TGTGCCTGGACTGTTCACGGCTATGAGCAGTTCTTC. This translates into CAWTVHGYEQFF.

This clonotype was recorded at least ten times. The chain recombines TRBV20-1 with TRBJ1-2; D ambiguous. CDR1 and CDR2 from the germline V gene are DFQATT and SNEGSKA (reference sequence). The CDR3 length is 13 residues. V was cut by 1 base and J by 7 bases, with 13 bases left in between. The CDR3 sequence is CSARVPPGSGYTF. CDR3 sequence (DNA): TGCAGTGCTAGAGTCCCACCGGGCTCTGGCTACACCTTC.

This clonotype was counted only a few times. This could be a read error, since a much larger clone is one nucleotide away. The chain combines TRBV12-3 or TRBV12-4 with TRBJ1-5; 10 positions agree with TRBD1. Trimming at V came to 8 bases and at J to 3 bases, leaving 7 bases not matched to a gene. The CDR3 covers 15 residues. In nucleotides, the CDR3 is TGTGCCAGCGGATCCGGGACAGGGGTCAATCAGCCCCAGCATTTT. Its protein is CASGSGTGVNQPQHF.

This clonotype was observed at least ten times. The J gene is TRBJ2-5, the V gene TRBV11-2; 9 nucleotides agree with TRBD1. The CDR3 has 15 residues. Germline CDR1 SGHAT, CDR2 FQNNGV. V shed 3 bases and J 4 bases; nucleotides not matched to a gene: 6. CDR3 in DNA: TGTGCCAGCAGCTTCTCCGGGACAGGGCCAGAGACCCAGTACTTC. Protein product: CASSFSGTGPETQYF.

This clonotype occurred many times. V usage is TRBV12-3 or TRBV12-4 and J usage is TRBJ1-4, with TRBD1 matching over 7 bases. This CDR3 region has 14 residues. J lost 7 bases, V lost 3 bases, and 5 bases had no gene match. The CDR3 DNA follows: TGTGCCAGCAGTTTTTCAGGGGGTAGTGAAAAACTGTTTTTT. Its protein is CASSFSGGSEKLFF.

This clonotype was observed at least ten times. CDR3 in amino acids: CASSVLGQGGQPQHF. CDR3 DNA: TGTGCCAGCAGTGTGTTGGGACAGGGCGGTCAGCCCCAGCATTTT. The chain uses TRBV6-1 and TRBJ1-5; TRBD1 aligns across 9 bases. The length of the CDR3 is 15 residues. The trim removed 4 bases at V and 6 bases at J, leaving 7 bases unmatched. From germline, CDR1 is MNHNS and CDR2 SASEGT.

This clonotype was counted at least ten times. V gene TRBV12-3 or TRBV12-4 combines with J gene TRBJ2-5, with D tentatively TRBD1 (7 bases). The V end was cut by 5 bases, the J end by 1 base, with 23 bases between. The CDR3 extends over 18 amino acids. The CDR3 DNA is TGTGCCAGCAGTCTCTCACGATACAGGGGAGGCACCCAAGAGACCCAGTACTTC. Translated, it gives CASSLSRYRGGTQETQYF.